This record looks at one TCR beta chain sequence and its context. As yet, its antigen is unknown. This record belongs to a study of cytomegalovirus exposure and HLA in healthy donors. Study-wide results and caveats: Within the 120 validation repertoires, first-cohort TCR clusters tended to co-occur, according to a later analysis.

Losses at the gene ends were 2 bases for V and 4 bases for J; bases not matched to a gene: 2. Germline values: CDR1 SGHDT, CDR2 YYEEEE. The CDR3 covers 13 residues. The protocol was immunoSEQ multiplex PCR, while the TCRdb copy is restricted to in-frame clones and leaves out a portion. The table shows roughly 150,000 clones, with approximately 90% occurring only once. The chain employs TRBV5-6 and TRBJ2-5, with 7 bases identical to TRBD2. The receptor was isolated from a man aged 18-30 years in good health and CMV-seronegative. Material for sequencing was PBMCs. This chain's CDR3 is CASSFGGRETQYF. The CDR3 DNA reads as TGTGCCAGCAGCTTCGGGGGGAGAGAGACCCAGTACTTC.